This entry lists 8 T cell receptor beta chains sequenced from one sample in a study of T cell changes during pregnancy in multiple sclerosis. Assay: immunoSEQ multiplex PCR; the TCRdb copy retains only in-frame clones and omits some. In the table there are about 44,000 clones, about nine tenths of which are singletons. The sequencing used CD4+ T cells from peripheral blood mononuclear cells, collected after pregnancy. The receptors here all came from a female donor with multiple sclerosis, enrolled in a pregnancy study.

This clone was seen a handful of times. DNA for the CDR3: TGTGCCAGCTCACCCCGGGACAGGGGGGCTGAAGCTTTCTTT. Protein sequence: CASSPRDRGAEAFF. V is TRBV18 and J is TRBJ1-1, with 11 bases matching TRBD1. The CDR3 sequence is 14 residues long. Trimming removed 3 bases from V and 6 bases from J; junction bases left unmatched: 3. Germline V gene data show CDR1 as KGHSH and CDR2 as LQKENI.

The rearrangement joins TRBV5-8 to TRBJ2-4; the match to TRBD1 covers 11 bases. Trimming took 4 bases from V and 7 from J; bases not matched to a gene: 7. The CDR3 spans 15 residues. Germline values: CDR1 SGHTS, CDR2 YDEGEE. The CDR3 DNA is TGTGCCAGCAGCCCACGGACAGGGGGCTTGAACATTCAGTACTTC. Its protein is CASSPRTGGLNIQYF. The entire variable domain, with the rest obtained from reference TRBV5-8 and TRBJ2-4, is as follows: EAGVTQSPTHLIKTRGQQATLRCSPISGHTSVYWYQQALGLGLQFLLWYDEGEERNRGNFPPRFSGRQFPNYSSELNVNALELEDSALYLCASSPRTGGLNIQYFGAGTRLSVL.

The V gene is TRBV7-9, the J gene TRBJ1-1; no firm D call. The V end was cut by 1 base, the J end by 4 bases, with 7 bases between. Germline values: CDR1 SEHNR, CDR2 FQNEAQ (reference sequence). This CDR3 spans 13 amino acids. The CDR3 nucleotides are TGTGCCAGCAGCTTAGGGGAGGGCACTGAAGCTTTCTTT. Encoded protein: CASSLGEGTEAFF.

V and J are TRBV5-7 and TRBJ2-3, with a tentative D call TRBD2 (5 bases). TRBV5-7 is treated as an ORF (open reading frame) with a function not yet certain. The V and J ends lost 1 base and 0 bases respectively, with 9 bases between them. The CDR3 is made up of 15 amino acids. CDR3 amino acids: CASSLLRTSTDTQYF. The CDR3 DNA follows: TGTGCCAGCAGCTTGTTACGGACTAGCACAGATACGCAGTATTTT.

The V and J genes are TRBV4-1 and TRBJ2-6; 9 bases map to TRBD1. The V gene end was trimmed by 0 bases and the J gene end by 0 bases; junction bases not matched to a gene: 9. Looked up from germline, CDR1 is MGHRA and CDR2 is YSYEKL. The CDR3 is 20 residues long. The chain's CDR3 is CASSQDRRTGAFSGANVLTF. The DNA of the CDR3 is TGCGCCAGCAGCCAAGATAGAAGGACAGGGGCCTTCTCTGGGGCCAACGTCCTGACTTTC.

This clone was counted a single time. This chain joins TRBV27 and TRBJ2-7; 9 positions agree with TRBD2. The CDR3 loop spans 14 amino acids. CDR1 MNHEY and CDR2 SMNVEV come from the germline V gene (reference sequence). With V trimmed by 5 bases and J by 6 bases, 8 bases remained unmatched. The CDR3 loop reads CASSISGRLSEQYF. The CDR3 coding sequence is TGTGCCAGCAGTATTAGCGGGAGACTGTCCGAGCAGTACTTC.

The CDR3 DNA reads TGTGCCATCAGTGGAGGCAGTTTCACCGGGGAGCTGTTTTTT. It translates to CAISGGSFTGELFF. V is TRBV10-3 and J is TRBJ2-2; no definite D call. Germline values: CDR1 ENHRY, CDR2 SYGVKD. The CDR3 has 14 amino acids. The V end lost 4 bases, the J end lost 4 bases, and 10 bases lay between the germline ends.

This chain connects TRBV5-4 to TRBJ2-1; 7 bases align to TRBD2. From germline, CDR1 is SGHNT and CDR2 YYREEE (reference sequence). The CDR3 has 16 residues. The trim removed 0 bases at V and 6 bases at J, leaving 9 bases unmatched. This CDR3 reads CASSLAPSGKLNEQFF. The CDR3 DNA sequence: TGTGCCAGCAGCTTGGCTCCTAGCGGAAAACTCAATGAGCAGTTCTTC.